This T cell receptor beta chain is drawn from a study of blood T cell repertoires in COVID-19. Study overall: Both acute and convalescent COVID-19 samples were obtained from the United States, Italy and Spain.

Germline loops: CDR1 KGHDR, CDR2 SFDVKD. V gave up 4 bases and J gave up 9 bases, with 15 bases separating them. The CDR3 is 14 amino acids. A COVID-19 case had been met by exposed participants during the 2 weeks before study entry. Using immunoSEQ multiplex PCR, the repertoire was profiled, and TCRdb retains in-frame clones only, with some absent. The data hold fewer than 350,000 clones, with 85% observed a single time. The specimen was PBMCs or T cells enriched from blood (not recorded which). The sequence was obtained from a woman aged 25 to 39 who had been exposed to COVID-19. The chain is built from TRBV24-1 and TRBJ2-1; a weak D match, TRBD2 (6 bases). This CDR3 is CATSDPGGGTEQFF. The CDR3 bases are TGTGCCACCAGTGACCCCGGTGGGGGGACTGAGCAGTTCTTC.